This entry features one T cell receptor beta chain sequence. Its antigen is unknown. This record belongs to a study of cytomegalovirus exposure and HLA in healthy donors. General study results and limits: In vitro assays verified that three CMV-associated chains recognized CMV antigens specifically.

Amplification used 60 Vbeta primers and 13 Jbeta primers. TCRdb's table, derived via immunoSEQ multiplex PCR, lists solely in-frame clones and lacks some. The profile shows 85,000 to 95,000 clones, approximately 80% of them singletons. The origin of this receptor is a man younger than 40 in good health and CMV-seropositive. The sequencing input was PBMCs.

CDR3 in amino acids: CASSTGRTRGTGELFF. In nucleotides, the CDR3 is TGTGCCAGTAGTACAGGCAGGACTAGAGGCACCGGGGAGCTGTTTTTT. The chain is built from TRBV19 and TRBJ2-2; 7 nucleotides line up with TRBD2. The V gene end was trimmed by 4 bases and the J gene end by 4 bases; junction bases not matched to a gene: 9. This CDR3 spans 16 amino acids. Looked up from germline, CDR1 is LNHDA and CDR2 is SQIVND (reference sequence).